These T cell receptor beta chains were read from a single sample in a study of blood T cell repertoires in COVID-19. Method: immunoSEQ multiplex PCR; TCRdb's copy keeps in-frame clones and lacks some. The sample yields fewer than 110,000 clones, more than 80% seen once. Sample: peripheral blood. These receptors all stem from an older woman with acute or convalescent COVID-19. The CDR3 runs from the conserved cysteine through the conserved F or W. The order of the fields is V gene, J gene, clone size, D gene, CDR3 DNA, CDR3 protein. D genes are given only for firm matches. Clone sizes are given selectively: once, few, many, or a class where the clone is expanded.

>TRBV7-9|TRBJ1-2|.|.
TGTGCCAGTAACTGGGGGACACATGGCTACACCTTC
CASNWGTHGYTF
>TRBV7-3|TRBJ2-1|.|TRBD2
TGTGCCAGCAGCTTAAATCCGGGACTAGGAGGGAATGAGCAGTTCTTC
CASSLNPGLGGNEQFF
>TRBV11-2|TRBJ1-5|.|.
TGTGCCAGCCCCCAAGGCAGGGCGAGCAATCAGCCCCAGCATTTT
CASPQGRASNQPQHF
>TRBV12-2|TRBJ2-5|.|.
TGTGCAAGTCGCTTACCCCCGACTTGGTGGCAGCCTCCTCCAGAGACCCAGTACTTC
CASRLPPTWWQPPPETQYF
>TRBV2|TRBJ2-1|.|.
TGTGCCAGCAGTCGAGGGGGGGGCTACAATGAGCAGTTCTTC
CASSRGGGYNEQFF
>TRBV9|TRBJ2-2|.|TRBD2
TGTGCCAGCAGCATTTCTAGCGGGAGGGATACCGGGGAGCTGTTTTTT
CASSISSGRDTGELFF
>TRBV29-1|TRBJ2-2|.|.
TGCAGCGTTGAGGTGGGGCAGGCCCGAACCGGGGAGCTGTTTTTT
CSVEVGQARTGELFF
>TRBV5-1|TRBJ2-3|.|.
TGCGCCAGCAGCTCCATAGGAGGGGGCGCGACAGATACGCAGTATTTT
CASSSIGGGATDTQYF
>TRBV4-1|TRBJ2-3|.|TRBD1
TGCGCCAGCAGCCTTGGACAGGGGGCACCCGATACGCAGTATTTT
CASSLGQGAPDTQYF
>TRBV6-1|TRBJ1-1|.|.
TGTGCCAGCAGTGAAGCCAGGGACACTGAAGCTTTCTTT
CASSEARDTEAFF
>TRBV9|TRBJ2-3|.|.
TGTGCCAGCAGCGTACGGGGGAGTATGGGCCCAGATACGCAGTATTTT
CASSVRGSMGPDTQYF
>TRBV7-6|TRBJ2-3|few|TRBD1
TGTGCCAGCAGCCACCTTGACAACAGGGGAACGCAGTATTTT
CASSHLDNRGTQYF
>TRBV5-1|TRBJ1-1|few|TRBD1
TGCGCCAGCAGCTTGGCCGGGACAGGGTTTGTTGGCACTGAAGCTTTCTTT
CASSLAGTGFVGTEAFF
>TRBV27|TRBJ1-4|.|.
TGTGCCAGCAGTTTAAGTTACAAAGGGAGGTCTAATGAAAAACTGTTTTTT
CASSLSYKGRSNEKLFF
>TRBV3-1/TRBV3-2|TRBJ2-7|.|TRBD2
TGTGCCAGCAGCCAAGGGGGACTACCCTACGAGCAGTACTTC
CASSQGGLPYEQYF
>TRBV6-2/TRBV6-3|TRBJ2-2|few|TRBD2
TGTGCCAGCAGTCATTTAGCGGGAGCCGGGGAGCTGTTTTTT
CASSHLAGAGELFF
>TRBV5-4|TRBJ2-1|once|TRBD2
TGTGCCAGCAGCTCTTTGACAAGCCCGGGACTAGCGGGAGGATACAATGAGCAGTTCTTC
CASSSLTSPGLAGGYNEQFF
>TRBV15|TRBJ2-1|.|TRBD2
TGTGCCACCAGCAGGGACCGAGGGACTAGCGGATACAATGAGCAGTTCTTC
CATSRDRGTSGYNEQFF
>TRBV19|TRBJ1-6|.|.
TGTGCCAGTACTAGACAGGCGAGCTCCTATAATTCACCCCTCCACTTT
CASTRQASSYNSPLHF
>TRBV9|TRBJ2-5|once|TRBD1
TGTGCCAGCAGCGTAGTTACAGGGGGAAGAGAGACCCAGTACTTC
CASSVVTGGRETQYF
>TRBV10-3|TRBJ1-2|.|TRBD1
TGTGCCATCAGTGTCATGGACAGGGCAGAGGTCGGCTACACCTTC
CAISVMDRAEVGYTF
>TRBV3-1/TRBV3-2|TRBJ2-1|.|TRBD1
TGTGCCAGCAGGGCGACAGGGATTGAGCAGTTCTTC
CASRATGIEQFF
>TRBV5-6|TRBJ1-6|.|.
TGTGCCAGCAGCAAGACCGACAGGCTGGCACCCCTCCACTTT
CASSKTDRLAPLHF
>TRBV29-1|TRBJ2-3|.|TRBD1
TGCAGCGTCCCGGGACAGGGGCGTTGGCGGGAGTTGACAGATACGCAGTATTTT
CSVPGQGRWRELTDTQYF
>TRBV9|TRBJ1-2|once|TRBD1
TGTGCCAGCAGCTCGATGACAGGGGACTATGGCTACACCTTC
CASSSMTGDYGYTF
>TRBV5-1|TRBJ2-6|.|TRBD2
TGCGCCAGCAGCTTGCCTCTAGGGGTGATAGCGGGGGGCTCTGGGGCCAACGTCCTGACTTTC
CASSLPLGVIAGGSGANVLTF